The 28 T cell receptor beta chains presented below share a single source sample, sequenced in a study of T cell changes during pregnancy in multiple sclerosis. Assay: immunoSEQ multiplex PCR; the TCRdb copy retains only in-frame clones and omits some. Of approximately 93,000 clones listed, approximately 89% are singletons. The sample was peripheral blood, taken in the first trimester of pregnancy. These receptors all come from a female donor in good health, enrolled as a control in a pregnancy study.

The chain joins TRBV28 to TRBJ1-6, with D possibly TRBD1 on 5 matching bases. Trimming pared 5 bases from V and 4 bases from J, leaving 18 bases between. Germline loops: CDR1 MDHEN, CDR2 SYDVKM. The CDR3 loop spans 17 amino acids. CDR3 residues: CASSGGTAGFYNSPLHF. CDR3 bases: TGTGCCAGCAGTGGCGGGACCGCTGGTTTTTATAATTCACCCCTCCACTTT.

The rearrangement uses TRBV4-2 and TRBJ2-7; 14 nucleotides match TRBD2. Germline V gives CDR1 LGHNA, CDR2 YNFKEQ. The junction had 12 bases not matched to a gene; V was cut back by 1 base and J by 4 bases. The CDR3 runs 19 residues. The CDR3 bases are TGTGCCAGCAGCCAAGCGGGGACTAGCGGGGGTGCAAACTCATACGAGCAGTACTTC. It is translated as CASSQAGTSGGANSYEQYF.

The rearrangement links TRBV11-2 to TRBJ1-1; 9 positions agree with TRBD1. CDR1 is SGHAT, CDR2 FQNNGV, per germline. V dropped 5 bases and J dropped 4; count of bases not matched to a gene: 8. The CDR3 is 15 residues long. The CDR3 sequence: CASSVTGGAGTEAFF. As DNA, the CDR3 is TGTGCCAGCAGCGTAACAGGGGGCGCGGGCACTGAAGCTTTCTTT.

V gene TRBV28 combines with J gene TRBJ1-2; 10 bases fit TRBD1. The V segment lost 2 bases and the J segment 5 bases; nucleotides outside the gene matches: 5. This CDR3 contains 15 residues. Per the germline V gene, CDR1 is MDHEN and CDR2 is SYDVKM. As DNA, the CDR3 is TGTGCCAGCAGTTTAGGGGACAGGGGAATATATGGCTACACCTTC. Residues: CASSLGDRGIYGYTF.

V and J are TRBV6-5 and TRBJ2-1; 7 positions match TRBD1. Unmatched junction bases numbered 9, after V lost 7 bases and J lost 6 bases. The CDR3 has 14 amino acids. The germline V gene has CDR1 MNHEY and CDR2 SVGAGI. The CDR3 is CASNTDRSGNEQFF. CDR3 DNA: TGTGCCAGCAATACGGACAGGTCTGGCAATGAGCAGTTCTTC.

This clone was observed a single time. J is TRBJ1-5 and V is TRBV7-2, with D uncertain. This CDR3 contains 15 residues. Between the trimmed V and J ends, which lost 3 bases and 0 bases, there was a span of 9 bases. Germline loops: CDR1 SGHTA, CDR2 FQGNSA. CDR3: CASSLGLNSNQPQHF. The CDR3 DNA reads TGTGCCAGCAGCTTGGGCTTAAATAGCAATCAGCCCCAGCATTTT. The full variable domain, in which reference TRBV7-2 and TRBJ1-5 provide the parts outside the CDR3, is GAGVSQSPSNKVTEKGKDVELRCDPISGHTALYWYRQSLGQGLEFLIYFQGNSAPDKSGLPSDRFSAERTGGSVSTLTIQRTQQEDSAVYLCASSLGLNSNQPQHFGDGTRLSIL.

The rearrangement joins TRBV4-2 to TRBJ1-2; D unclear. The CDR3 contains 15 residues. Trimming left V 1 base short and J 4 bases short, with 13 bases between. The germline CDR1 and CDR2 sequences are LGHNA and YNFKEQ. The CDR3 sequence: CASSQVATRFYGYTF. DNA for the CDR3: TGTGCCAGCAGCCAAGTAGCGACACGATTCTATGGCTACACCTTC.

Here the CDR3 DNA reads TGCGCCAGCAGCCAAGAGAGGACTAGCGGGGGGGCCGGCTACGAGCAGTTCTTC. It is translated as CASSQERTSGGAGYEQFF. The chain employs TRBV4-3 and TRBJ2-1, with 15 positions matching TRBD2. V was pared by 0 bases and J by 10 bases, with 10 bases of the junction left unmatched. Germline V gives CDR1 LGHNA, CDR2 YSLEER. There are 18 residues in the CDR3.

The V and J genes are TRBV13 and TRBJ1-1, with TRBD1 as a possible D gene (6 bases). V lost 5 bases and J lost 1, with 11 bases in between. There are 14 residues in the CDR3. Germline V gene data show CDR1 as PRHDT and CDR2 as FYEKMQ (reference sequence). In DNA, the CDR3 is TGTGCCAGCAGCCCACGAGGGGGGAACACTGAAGCTTTCTTT. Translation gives CASSPRGGNTEAFF.

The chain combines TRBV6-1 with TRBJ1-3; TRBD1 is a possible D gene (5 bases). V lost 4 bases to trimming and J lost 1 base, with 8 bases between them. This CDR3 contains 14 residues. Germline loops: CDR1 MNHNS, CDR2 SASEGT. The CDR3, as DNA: TGTGCCAGCAGTGTGAAGGGGTCTGGAAACACCATATATTTT. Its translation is CASSVKGSGNTIYF.

The CDR3 DNA reads as TGTGCCAGCCTGGAGATAGCCAAAAACATTCAGTACTTC. Amino acid sequence: CASLEIAKNIQYF. The V call is TRBV2, the J call TRBJ2-4; D gene unclear. CDR3 size: 13 residues. Trimming cost V 8 bases and J 0 bases, with 8 bases left between them. Germline V gene sequence: CDR1 SNHLY, CDR2 FYNNEI.

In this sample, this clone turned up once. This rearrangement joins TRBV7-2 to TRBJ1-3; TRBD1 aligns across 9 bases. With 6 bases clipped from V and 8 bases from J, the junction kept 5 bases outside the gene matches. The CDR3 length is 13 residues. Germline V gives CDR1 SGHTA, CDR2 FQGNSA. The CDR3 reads CASRRDREDTIYF. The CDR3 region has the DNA TGTGCCAGCAGACGGGACAGGGAGGACACCATATATTTT.

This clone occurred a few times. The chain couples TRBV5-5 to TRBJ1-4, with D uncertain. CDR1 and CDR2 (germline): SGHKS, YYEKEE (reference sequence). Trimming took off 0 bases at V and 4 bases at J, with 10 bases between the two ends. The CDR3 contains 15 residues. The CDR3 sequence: CASSLGPGINEKLFF. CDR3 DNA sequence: TGTGCCAGCAGCTTGGGGCCGGGGATTAATGAAAAACTGTTTTTT.

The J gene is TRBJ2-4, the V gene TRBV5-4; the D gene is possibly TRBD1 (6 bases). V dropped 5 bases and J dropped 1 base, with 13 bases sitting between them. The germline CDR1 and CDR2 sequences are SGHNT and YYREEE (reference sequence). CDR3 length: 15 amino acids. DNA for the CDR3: TGTGCCAGCAGTCGACAGGAAGAGGCCAAAAACATTCAGTACTTC. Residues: CASSRQEEAKNIQYF.

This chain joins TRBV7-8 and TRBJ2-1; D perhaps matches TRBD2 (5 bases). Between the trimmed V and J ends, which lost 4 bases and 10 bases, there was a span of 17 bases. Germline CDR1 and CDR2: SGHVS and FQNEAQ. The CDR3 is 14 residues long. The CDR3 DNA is TGTGCCAGCAGCTGGGGAGATACACGGGCCGAGCAGTTCTTC. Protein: CASSWGDTRAEQFF.

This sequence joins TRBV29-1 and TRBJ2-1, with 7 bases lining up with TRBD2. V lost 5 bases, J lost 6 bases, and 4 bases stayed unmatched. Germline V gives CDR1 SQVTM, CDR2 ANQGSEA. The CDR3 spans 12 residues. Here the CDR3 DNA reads TGCAGCGTTTATCCGGGGGGCAATGAGCAGTTCTTC. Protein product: CSVYPGGNEQFF.

The CDR3 region is CASSHSGGAKDTQYF. The CDR3 region has the DNA TGTGCCAGCAGCCATAGCGGGGGGGCGAAAGATACGCAGTATTTT. The rearrangement joins TRBV6-6 to TRBJ2-3; 11 nucleotides match TRBD2. This CDR3 region has 15 residues. The trim removed 6 bases at V and 5 bases at J, leaving 7 bases unmatched. Germline assignment: CDR1 MNHNY and CDR2 SVGAGI (reference sequence).

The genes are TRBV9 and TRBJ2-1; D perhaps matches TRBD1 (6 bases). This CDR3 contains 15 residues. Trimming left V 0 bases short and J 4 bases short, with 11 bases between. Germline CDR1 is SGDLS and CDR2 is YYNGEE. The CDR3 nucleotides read TGTGCCAGCAGCGTAGGATGGCAGGGGTACAATGAGCAGTTCTTC. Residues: CASSVGWQGYNEQFF.

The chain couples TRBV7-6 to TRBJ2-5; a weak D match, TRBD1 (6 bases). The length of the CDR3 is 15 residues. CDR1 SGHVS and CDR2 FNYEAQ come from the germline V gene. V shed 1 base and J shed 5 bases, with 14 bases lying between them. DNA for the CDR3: TGTGCCAGCAGCTTAGAGGCAGGGGTGGCGGAGACCCAGTACTTC. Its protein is CASSLEAGVAETQYF.

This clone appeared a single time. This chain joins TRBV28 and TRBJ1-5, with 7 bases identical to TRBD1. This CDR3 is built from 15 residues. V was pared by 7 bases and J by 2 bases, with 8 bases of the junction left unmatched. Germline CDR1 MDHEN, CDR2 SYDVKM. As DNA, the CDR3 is TGTGCCAGCACCACCTTCGACAGGGGCAATCAGCCCCAGCATTTT. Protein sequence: CASTTFDRGNQPQHF.

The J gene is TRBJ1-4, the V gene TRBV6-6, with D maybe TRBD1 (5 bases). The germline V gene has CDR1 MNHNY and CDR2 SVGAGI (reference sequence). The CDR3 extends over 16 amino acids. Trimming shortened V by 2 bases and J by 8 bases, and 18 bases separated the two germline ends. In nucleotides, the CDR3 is TGTGCCAGCAGTTACAAGGAACGGGCCACAGGAGAAAAACTGTTTTTT. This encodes CASSYKERATGEKLFF.

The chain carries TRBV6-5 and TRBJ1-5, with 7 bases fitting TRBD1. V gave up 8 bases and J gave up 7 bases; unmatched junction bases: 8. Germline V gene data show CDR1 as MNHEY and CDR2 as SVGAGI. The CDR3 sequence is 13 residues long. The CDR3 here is CASGDRGGQPQHF. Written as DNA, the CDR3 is TGTGCCAGCGGGGACAGAGGGGGGCAGCCCCAGCATTTT.

In DNA form, the CDR3 reads TGCGCCAGCAGCCGGTTTAGTAGCACCGGGGAGCTGTTTTTT. It yields the protein CASSRFSSTGELFF. The rearrangement joins TRBV5-1 to TRBJ2-2; D uncertain. CDR1 is SGHRS and CDR2 is YFSETQ in the germline V gene. V was clipped by 4 bases and J by 4 bases, with 11 bases between them. The CDR3 is 14 amino acids.

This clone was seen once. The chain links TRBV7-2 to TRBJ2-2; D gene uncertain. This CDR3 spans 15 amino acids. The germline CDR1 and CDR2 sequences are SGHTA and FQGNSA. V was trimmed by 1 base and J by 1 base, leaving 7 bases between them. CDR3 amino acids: CASSLGPGNTGELFF. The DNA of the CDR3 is TGTGCCAGCAGCTTAGGGCCTGGGAACACCGGGGAGCTGTTTTTT.

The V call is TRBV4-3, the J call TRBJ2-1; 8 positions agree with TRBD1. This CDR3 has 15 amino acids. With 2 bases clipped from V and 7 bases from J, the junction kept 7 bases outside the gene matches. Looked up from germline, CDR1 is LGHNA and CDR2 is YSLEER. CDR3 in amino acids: CASSQRQGLWNEQFF. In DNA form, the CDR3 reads TGCGCCAGCAGCCAACGACAGGGGCTGTGGAATGAGCAGTTCTTC.

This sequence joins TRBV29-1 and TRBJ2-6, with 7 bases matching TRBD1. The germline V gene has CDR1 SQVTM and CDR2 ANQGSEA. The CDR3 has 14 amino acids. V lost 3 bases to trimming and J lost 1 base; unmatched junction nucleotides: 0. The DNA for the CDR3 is TGCAGCGTTGACAGGGGGTCTGGGGCCAACGTCCTGACTTTC. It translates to CSVDRGSGANVLTF.

The DNA of the CDR3 is TGTGCCAGCAGCACCCCGGGACAGGGTCGTTACGAGCAGTACTTC. This codes for CASSTPGQGRYEQYF. The chain has TRBV28 and TRBJ2-7; 9 nucleotides agree with TRBD1. Germline loops: CDR1 MDHEN, CDR2 SYDVKM. CDR3 length: 15 amino acids. Trimming at V came to 6 bases and at J to 4 bases, leaving 10 bases not matched to a gene.

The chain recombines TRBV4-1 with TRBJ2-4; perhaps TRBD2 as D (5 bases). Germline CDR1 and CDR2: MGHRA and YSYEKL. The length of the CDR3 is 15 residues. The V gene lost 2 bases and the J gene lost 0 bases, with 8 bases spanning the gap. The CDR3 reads CASSQLGLAKNIQYF. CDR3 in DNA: TGCGCCAGCAGCCAACTTGGACTAGCCAAAAACATTCAGTACTTC.